The 7 T cell receptor beta chains below come from one sample, sequenced in a study of T cell responses to AZD1222 COVID-19 vaccine (dated by TCRdb to the early 2020s). This specimen's time point label, per the study, means: baseline before first vaccination. Libraries were constructed by the immunoSEQ multiplex PCR assay. Held by TCRdb, this immuneACCESS table contains in-frame sequences only and omits some clones. Under half of the omission traces to an unresolved V gene where checked; the cause of the rest is unknown. The sample profile shows some 130,000 clones; roughly nine tenths of them were found once. The top ten constitute 2.8% of the sample. This sample comprised peripheral blood, obtained on day 0 of AZD1222 vaccination. These receptors came from an adult in good health.

This clone came up once. The chain employs TRBV4-3 and TRBJ1-2; no clear D. The CDR3 extends over 19 amino acids. V was clipped by 1 base and J by 4 bases, with 25 bases between them. Germline CDR1 is LGHNA and CDR2 is YSLEER. The CDR3 DNA sequence: TGCGCCAGCAGCCAAGTAACATTCTTCGGGGTTACGCGAGGCTATGGCTACACCTTC. Translation gives CASSQVTFFGVTRGYGYTF.

The genes are TRBV5-1 and TRBJ1-1; no clear D. CDR1 is SGHRS and CDR2 is YFSETQ in the germline V gene. V was trimmed by 5 bases and J by 3 bases, leaving 14 bases between them. CDR3 length equals 14 residues. The CDR3 nucleotides are TGCGCCAGCAGGATGGGTCGGTTGGACACTGAAGCTTTCTTT. This sequence encodes CASRMGRLDTEAFF.

The DNA for the CDR3 is TGTGCCAGCAGTTTTAAGTACCGGGACAGTATTAACTATGGCTACACCTTC. Its translation is CASSFKYRDSINYGYTF. This sequence joins TRBV27 and TRBJ1-2, with TRBD1 matching over 7 bases. Trimming removed 3 bases from V and 1 base from J; junction bases left unmatched: 11. In germline, CDR1 is MNHEY, CDR2 SMNVEV (reference sequence). CDR3 size: 17 residues.

V gene TRBV7-9 combines with J gene TRBJ1-3; maybe TRBD1 (6 bases). Trimming left V 7 bases short and J 0 bases short, with 13 bases between. CDR3 length: 15 residues. From germline, CDR1 is SEHNR and CDR2 FQNEAQ (reference sequence). The CDR3 protein is CASNLLRGSGNTIYF. The CDR3 DNA reads as TGTGCCAGCAACCTCCTCAGGGGCTCTGGAAACACCATATATTTT.

This clone was counted only a few times. The same CDR3 also results from other DNA sequences found in this sample. The V and J genes are TRBV5-1 and TRBJ2-5; no clear D. The germline gives CDR1 SGHRS, CDR2 YFSETQ. The CDR3 is 11 amino acids. The V gene lost 4 bases and the J gene lost 3 bases, with 4 bases spanning the gap. For the CDR3, the DNA is TGCGCCAGCAGCCTTGAAGAGACCCAGTACTTC. It codes for CASSLEETQYF.

The chain joins TRBV7-9 to TRBJ1-2; 9 nucleotides agree with TRBD1. The V gene's germline CDR1 is SEHNR and CDR2 FQNEAQ (reference sequence). This CDR3 comprises 14 residues. V was clipped by 5 bases and J by 3 bases; unmatched bases: 4. CDR3 loop: CASSDRDRDYGYTF. As DNA, the CDR3 is TGTGCCAGCAGCGACCGGGACAGGGACTATGGCTACACCTTC.

V usage is TRBV5-4 and J usage is TRBJ1-3; D is uncertain. The CDR3 spans 16 residues. Germline assignment: CDR1 SGHNT and CDR2 YYREEE (reference sequence). V gave up 0 bases and J gave up 0 bases, with 10 bases separating them. The CDR3 here is CASSLGGGSSGNTIYF. Here the CDR3 DNA reads TGTGCCAGCAGCTTGGGGGGTGGCAGCTCTGGAAACACCATATATTTT. Using reference TRBV5-4 and TRBJ1-3 for the parts outside the CDR3, the full variable domain is ETGVTQSPTHLIKTRGQQVTLRCSSQSGHNTVSWYQQALGQGPQFIFQYYREEENGRGNFPPRFSGLQFPNYSSELNVNALELDDSALYLCASSLGGGSSGNTIYFGEGSWLTVV.